Sequencing of this T cell receptor beta chain was carried out in a study of blood T cells in healthy people across ages. Study outcomes and limitations: Samples with more naive T cells showed higher observed beta diversity. TCR beta diversity per million T cells fell roughly linearly with age.

Extraction yielded at least 6 micrograms of total RNA per sample. The authors ran a second PCR of roughly 6 to 11 cycles using a sample-barcoded 5' primer and a J-beta primer mix. Each CDR3 protein is one row after TCRdb ran MiXCR on the 5' RACE reads. The table records 1.2 million to 1.5 million distinct CDR3 sequences, 35% to 45% of them present only once. About this clonotype: Its target is not known.

V was shortened by 0 bases and J by 0 bases, with 12 bases between the two germline ends. The germline V gene encodes CDR1 KGHSH and CDR2 LQKENI. CDR3 length: 16 amino acids. The V and J genes are TRBV18 and TRBJ2-7; D is ambiguous. Source material: blood. The receptor was isolated from a woman under 30 in good health. CDR3 residues: CASSPPMMGISYEQYF. CDR3 sequence (DNA): TGTGCCAGCTCACCACCTATGATGGGGATCTCCTACGAGCAGTACTTC.